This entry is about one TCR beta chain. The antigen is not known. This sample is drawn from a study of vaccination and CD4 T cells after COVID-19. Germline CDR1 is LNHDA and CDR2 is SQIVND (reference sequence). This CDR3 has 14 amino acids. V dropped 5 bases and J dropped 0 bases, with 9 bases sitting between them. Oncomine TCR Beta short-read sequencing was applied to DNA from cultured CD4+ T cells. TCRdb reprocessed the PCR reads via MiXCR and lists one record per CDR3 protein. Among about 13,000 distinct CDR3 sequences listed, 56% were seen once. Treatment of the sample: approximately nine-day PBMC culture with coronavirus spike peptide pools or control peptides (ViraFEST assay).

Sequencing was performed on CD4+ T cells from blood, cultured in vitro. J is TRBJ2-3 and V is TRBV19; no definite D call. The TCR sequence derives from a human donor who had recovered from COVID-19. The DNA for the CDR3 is TGTGCCAGTAGTCCCGTCTCGAGCACAGATACGCAGTATTTT. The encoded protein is CASSPVSSTDTQYF.